The present entry profiles one T cell receptor beta chain with its context. What it binds is not known. Stated treatment: oral pan-JAK inhibitor, 5-10 mg twice daily. The sequencing template was cDNA reverse transcribed from extracted RNA. Some clones are missing from TCRdb's copy, which holds only in-frame ones; the method was immunoSEQ multiplex PCR. Seen here are roughly 190,000 clones, approximately 60% observed once, and the top ten hold 3% to 3.5%. This CDR3 region has 14 residues. Germline loops: CDR1 SQVTM, CDR2 ANQGSEA. The ends were cut back, 4 bases at V and 3 bases at J, with 15 bases in the middle. This entry comes from a study of CD8+ T cells in alopecia areata. Study-wide background: Among treated patients, severity was scored by affected scalp area percentage.

Study outcomes and limitations: How baseline CD8+ expansion relates to response remains uncertain (there was one nonresponder). Among the top 100, expanded CD8+ clones, as well as scalp clonality, were significantly decreased by tofacitinib.

This sample comprised CD4+ T cells sorted from blood, obtained at week 4, from a patient treated with tofacitinib. This chain links TRBV29-1 with TRBJ2-5; maybe TRBD2 (5 bases). The source of this sequence is a human donor with alopecia areata. The CDR3, as DNA: TGCAGCGTTGGGGTCGCGAGGGCCAAAGAGACCCAGTACTTC. Protein: CSVGVARAKETQYF.